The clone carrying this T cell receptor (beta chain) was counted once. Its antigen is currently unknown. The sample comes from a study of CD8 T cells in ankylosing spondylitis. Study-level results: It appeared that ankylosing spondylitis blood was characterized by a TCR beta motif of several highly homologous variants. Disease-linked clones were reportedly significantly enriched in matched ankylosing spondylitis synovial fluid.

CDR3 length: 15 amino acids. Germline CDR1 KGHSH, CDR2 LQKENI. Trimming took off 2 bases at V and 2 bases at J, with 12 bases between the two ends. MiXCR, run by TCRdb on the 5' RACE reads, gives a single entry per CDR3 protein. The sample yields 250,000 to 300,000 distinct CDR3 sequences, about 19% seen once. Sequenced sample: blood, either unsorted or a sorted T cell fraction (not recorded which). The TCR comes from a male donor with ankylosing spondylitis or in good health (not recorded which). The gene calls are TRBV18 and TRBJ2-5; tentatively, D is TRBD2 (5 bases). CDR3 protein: CASSPEGLPQETQYF. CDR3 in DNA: TGTGCCAGCTCACCAGAAGGACTCCCACAAGAGACCCAGTACTTC.